Following are 31 T cell receptor beta chains from one sample sequenced in a study of OX40 agonist ivuxolimab in advanced cancers. Repertoires were generated with immunoSEQ multiplex PCR, while TCRdb's copy carries only in-frame clones and drops some. This sample has over 55,000 clones, with around 80% found just once. The sample consisted of CD4+ or CD8+ T cells sorted from blood, taken in a trial of the OX40 agonist ivuxolimab. These receptor sequences come from an adult with an advanced solid tumor such as melanoma, head and neck, liver or kidney cancer.

This clone was counted a single time. CDR3 residues: CATSRARGETQYF. CDR3 sequence (DNA): TGTGCCACCAGCAGAGCGCGAGGGGAGACCCAGTACTTC. This chain uses TRBV15 with TRBJ2-5; TRBD2 might be the D (5 bases). The CDR3 sequence is 13 residues long. CDR1 LNHNV and CDR2 YYDKDF come from the germline V gene (reference sequence). The V end lost 1 base, the J end lost 5 bases, and 8 bases lay between the germline ends. Full variable domain (missing parts from reference TRBV15 and TRBJ2-5): DAMVIQNPRYQVTQFGKPVTLSCSQTLNHNVMYWYQQKSSQAPKLLFHYYDKDFNNEADTPDNFQSRRPNTSFCFLDIRSPGLGDTAMYLCATSRARGETQYFGPGTRLLVL.

The rearrangement links TRBV11-2 to TRBJ1-1; 9 nucleotides match TRBD1. Germline CDR1 SGHAT, CDR2 FQNNGV. The CDR3 has 16 amino acids. With V trimmed by 1 base and J by 4 bases, 7 bases remained unmatched. CDR3 bases: TGTGCCAGCAGCTTAGGGGGACAGGGACGAGGCACTGAAGCTTTCTTT. It specifies CASSLGGQGRGTEAFF.

This chain joins TRBV6-6 and TRBJ2-2; 7 positions agree with TRBD2. The germline CDR1 and CDR2 sequences are MNHNY and SVGAGI (reference sequence). CDR3 length equals 15 residues. V trimming: 4 bases; J trimming: 0 bases; junction bases outside the gene matches: 2. CDR3 coding DNA: TGTGCCAGCAGTTTCCTAGCGGCGAACACCGGGGAGCTGTTTTTT. It translates to CASSFLAANTGELFF.

CDR3 coding DNA: TGTGCCAGCAGCCCGGGACAGGGGTTAGTGAACACTGAAGCTTTCTTT. Its protein product is CASSPGQGLVNTEAFF. The J gene is TRBJ1-1, the V gene TRBV5-6; 10 bases agree with TRBD1. The CDR3 totals 16 residues. V shed 4 bases and J 0 bases; nucleotides not matched to a gene: 6. Germline V gene sequence: CDR1 SGHDT, CDR2 YYEEEE. Full variable domain (rest looked up from reference TRBV5-6 and TRBJ1-1): DAGVTQSPTHLIKTRGQQVTLRCSPKSGHDTVSWYQQALGQGPQFIFQYYEEEERQRGNFPDRFSGHQFPNYSSELNVNALLLGDSALYLCASSPGQGLVNTEAFFGQGTRLTVV.

The chain is built from TRBV10-3 and TRBJ1-5; the D is unclear. V lost 3 bases and J 9 bases, leaving 9 bases between the germline ends. CDR3 length: 12 residues. Germline CDR1 is ENHRY and CDR2 is SYGVKD. This CDR3 is CAISETNWPQHF. The CDR3, as DNA: TGTGCCATCAGTGAAACGAACTGGCCCCAGCATTTT.

This clone showed up just a few times. The chain recombines TRBV2 with TRBJ2-7; D possibly corresponds to TRBD1 (6 bases). Trimming took 5 bases from V and 2 from J, leaving 10 bases between them. Germline-derived CDR1 and CDR2 are SNHLY and FYNNEI. The CDR3 is 13 residues long. Here the CDR3 reads CASSTGTTYEQYF. DNA of the CDR3: TGTGCCAGCAGTACCGGGACAACCTACGAGCAGTACTTC.

In this sample, this clone turned up a few times. The V gene is TRBV6-5, the J gene TRBJ2-7; D call uncertain. CDR3 length: 15 residues. CDR1 MNHEY and CDR2 SVGAGI come from the germline V gene. The ends were cut back, 0 bases at V and 2 bases at J, with 11 bases in the middle. The CDR3 bases are TGTGCCAGCAGTTACTCGTCCCAGTTCCCCTACGAGCAGTACTTC. Translating it yields CASSYSSQFPYEQYF.

The J gene is TRBJ2-5, the V gene TRBV11-2; D call uncertain. CDR1 SGHAT and CDR2 FQNNGV come from the germline V gene. Trimming pared 6 bases from V and 7 bases from J, leaving 12 bases between. The CDR3 has 12 amino acids. CDR3 in amino acids: CASRDPVRTQYF. CDR3 nucleotide sequence: TGTGCCAGCAGGGATCCGGTCCGGACCCAGTACTTC.

CDR3 DNA: TGCGCCAGCAGCCGCTGGACAGATAGCACAGATACGCAGTATTTT. Amino acids: CASSRWTDSTDTQYF. The gene calls are TRBV5-1 and TRBJ2-3; D is possibly TRBD1 (6 bases). Looked up from germline, CDR1 is SGHRS and CDR2 is YFSETQ. The V end lost 4 bases, the J end lost 0 bases, and 12 bases lay between the germline ends. The CDR3 is 15 residues long.

Note on this clone: One end of the junction varies from germline; a read error may be responsible. The chain recombines TRBV4-3 with TRBJ1-4, with D unresolved. CDR1 and CDR2 (germline): LGHNA, YSLEER. CDR3 length equals 16 residues. The CDR3 loop is CASSASRGATNEKLFF. The DNA of the CDR3 is TGCGCAAGCAGCGCGTCCCGGGGAGCAACTAATGAAAAACTGTTTTTT.

V gene TRBV5-1 combines with J gene TRBJ2-5; D is unresolved. TRBJ2-7 explains the end of the DNA better; the J call may be wrong. The CDR3 is 14 amino acids. The germline V gene encodes CDR1 SGHRS and CDR2 YFSETQ. The CDR3 DNA reads TGCGCCAGCAGCTTGGTGGAGAGGCCCTACGAGCAGTACTTC. Its protein is CASSLVERPYEQYF.

The sample holds many counts of this clone. The chain recombines TRBV27 with TRBJ1-1; D not certain. From germline, CDR1 is MNHEY and CDR2 SMNVEV (reference sequence). This CDR3 region has 11 residues. The ends were cut back, 4 bases at V and 11 bases at J, with 11 bases in the middle. CDR3 residues: CASSWGMLAFF. The CDR3, as DNA: TGTGCCAGCAGTTGGGGAATGTTGGCTTTCTTT.

The gene calls are TRBV4-3 and TRBJ2-3; TRBD2 aligns across 7 bases. The trim removed 0 bases at V and 4 bases at J, leaving 7 bases unmatched. The CDR3 sequence is 16 residues long. CDR1 is LGHNA, CDR2 YSLEER, per germline. CDR3 loop: CASSQDGAGASDTQYF. Written as DNA, the CDR3 is TGCGCCAGCAGCCAAGATGGGGCGGGAGCTTCAGATACGCAGTATTTT.

This clone appeared once. The chain recombines TRBV5-1 with TRBJ2-2; 9 bases agree with TRBD1. The CDR3 is 16 amino acids. J gave up 5 bases and V 4 bases, and 9 bases lay outside the gene matches. The germline V gene has CDR1 SGHRS and CDR2 YFSETQ. The CDR3 sequence: CASSRDRVTGTGELFF. Written as DNA, the CDR3 is TGCGCCAGCAGCCGGGACAGGGTAACGGGTACCGGGGAGCTGTTTTTT.

The chain couples TRBV27 to TRBJ2-7; perhaps TRBD1 as D (7 bases). The germline V gene encodes CDR1 MNHEY and CDR2 SMNVEV (reference sequence). This CDR3 is 14 amino acids long. Trimming took off 7 bases at V and 4 bases at J, with 17 bases between the two ends. CDR3 bases: TGTGCCAGCAAGCCTAGGCAGGGGGGTTACGAGCAGTACTTC. The encoded protein is CASKPRQGGYEQYF.

V usage is TRBV9 and J usage is TRBJ2-5; perhaps TRBD2 as D (5 bases). Germline CDR1 is SGDLS and CDR2 is YYNGEE. This CDR3 is built from 15 residues. V lost 4 bases to trimming and J lost 1 base, with 14 bases between them. This chain's CDR3 is CASSIQGGSQETQYF. In nucleotides, the CDR3 is TGTGCCAGCAGCATTCAAGGCGGGTCCCAAGAGACCCAGTACTTC.

This clone has more than one count but fewer than ten. Other DNA sequences in the same sample also yield this CDR3. The chain joins TRBV11-2 to TRBJ1-1; D call uncertain. V lost 1 base to trimming and J lost 8 bases, with 8 bases between them. The CDR3 totals 12 residues. The germline V gene has CDR1 SGHAT and CDR2 FQNNGV. Here the CDR3 DNA reads TGTGCCAGCAGCTTAGTAGGTGGGGAAGCTTTCTTT. Residues: CASSLVGGEAFF.

This chain uses TRBV7-2 with TRBJ2-7; 7 bases line up with TRBD2. The junction had 9 bases not matched to a gene; V was cut back by 3 bases and J by 7 bases. Per the germline V gene, CDR1 is SGHTA and CDR2 is FQGNSA. This CDR3 spans 14 amino acids. The chain's CDR3 is CASSFYAGVGEQYF. CDR3 coding DNA: TGTGCCAGCAGCTTTTATGCGGGAGTAGGGGAGCAGTACTTC. Based on the CDR3 plus reference TRBV7-2 and TRBJ2-7, the full variable domain is GAGVSQSPSNKVTEKGKDVELRCDPISGHTALYWYRQSLGQGLEFLIYFQGNSAPDKSGLPSDRFSAERTGGSVSTLTIQRTQQEDSAVYLCASSFYAGVGEQYFGPGTRLTVT.

The rearrangement uses TRBV5-1 and TRBJ1-2; possibly TRBD1 for D (5 bases). CDR3 size: 15 residues. Germline V gene data show CDR1 as SGHRS and CDR2 as YFSETQ. Trimming pared 3 bases from V and 0 bases from J, leaving 12 bases between. Here the CDR3 DNA reads TGCGCCAGCAGCTGGGGGACGGCAGCTAACTATGGCTACACCTTC. Residues: CASSWGTAANYGYTF.

J is TRBJ2-7 and V is TRBV4-3; D is perhaps TRBD1 (5 bases). Germline V gene sequence: CDR1 LGHNA, CDR2 YSLEER. V dropped 0 bases and J dropped 5 bases, with 11 bases sitting between them. This CDR3 region has 14 residues. The chain's CDR3 is CASSQEGQWDEQYF. DNA for the CDR3: TGCGCCAGCAGCCAAGAGGGGCAATGGGACGAGCAGTACTTC.

The chain is built from TRBV7-9 and TRBJ1-1, with D perhaps TRBD1 (5 bases). Germline loops: CDR1 SEHNR, CDR2 FQNEAQ (reference sequence). The CDR3 consists of 14 residues. The ends were cut back, 2 bases at V and 0 bases at J, with 7 bases in the middle. The CDR3 DNA reads TGTGCCAGCAGCTTACGACAGTTGAACACTGAAGCTTTCTTT. It codes for CASSLRQLNTEAFF. Combining the CDR3 with reference TRBV7-9 and TRBJ1-1 gives the whole variable domain DTGVSQNPRHKITKRGQNVTFRCDPISEHNRLYWYRQTLGQGPEFLTYFQNEAQLEKSRLLSDRFSAERPKGSFSTLEIQRTEQGDSAMYLCASSLRQLNTEAFFGQGTRLTVV.

The chain joins TRBV18 to TRBJ2-5; unclear D gene. CDR1 and CDR2 (germline): KGHSH, LQKENI. The CDR3 consists of 13 residues. Trimming shortened V by 5 bases and J by 1 base, and 8 bases separated the two germline ends. CDR3 in DNA: TGTGCCAGCTCAAACACAGCCCAAGAGACCCAGTACTTC. Translated: CASSNTAQETQYF.

V is TRBV4-1 and J is TRBJ1-4; TRBD1 aligns across 9 bases. The CDR3 has 14 amino acids. After removal of 2 bases from V and 7 bases from J, the junction contained 2 bases not matched to a gene. Germline lookup yields CDR1 MGHRA and CDR2 YSYEKL. The CDR3 sequence: CASSQTGGGEKLFF. DNA of the CDR3: TGCGCCAGCAGCCAAACAGGGGGCGGTGAAAAACTGTTTTTT.

The rearrangement joins TRBV30 to TRBJ2-3; D is perhaps TRBD2 (6 bases). This CDR3 comprises 13 residues. V shed 4 bases and J shed 0 bases, with 8 bases lying between them. Germline V gives CDR1 GTSNPN, CDR2 SVGIG (reference sequence). CDR3 residues: CAWTAGSTDTQYF. The DNA for the CDR3 is TGTGCCTGGACTGCGGGGAGCACAGATACGCAGTATTTT.

The genes are TRBV18 and TRBJ1-5; weak D call: TRBD1 (5 bases). The germline V and J ends were trimmed by 3 bases and 12 bases, with 12 bases remaining between them. This CDR3 is 12 amino acids long. From germline, CDR1 is KGHSH and CDR2 LQKENI. The CDR3 DNA reads as TGTGCCAGCTCACCCAACGGGCAGGGCCAGCATTTT. Protein product: CASSPNGQGQHF. The whole variable domain, filled in from reference TRBV18 and TRBJ1-5, reads NAGVMQNPRHLVRRRGQEARLRCSPMKGHSHVYWYRQLPEEGLKFMVYLQKENIIDESGMPKERFSAEFPKEGPSILRIQQVVRGDSAAYFCASSPNGQGQHFGDGTRLSIL.

The sample holds a few counts of this clone. This rearrangement joins TRBV13 to TRBJ1-3; D remains ambiguous. The V end was cut by 3 bases, the J end by 5 bases, with 5 bases between. This CDR3 comprises 12 residues. The V gene's germline CDR1 is PRHDT and CDR2 FYEKMQ (reference sequence). The CDR3 nucleotides are TGTGCCAGCAGCTTGGCCAGAAACACCATATATTTT. The encoded protein is CASSLARNTIYF.

This clone occurred once. This chain joins TRBV5-5 and TRBJ1-4; D call uncertain. The CDR3 is 14 amino acids. Per the germline V gene, CDR1 is SGHKS and CDR2 is YYEKEE (reference sequence). V gave up 1 base and J gave up 8 bases, with 12 bases separating them. CDR3 sequence (DNA): TGTGCCAGCAGCTTGACCTGGTCGAGCGAAAAACTGTTTTTT. Encoded protein: CASSLTWSSEKLFF.

The chain couples TRBV5-1 to TRBJ1-6, with TRBD1 matching 8 bases. After removal of 0 bases from V and 6 bases from J, the junction contained 2 bases not matched to a gene. This CDR3 spans 15 amino acids. Germline V gives CDR1 SGHRS, CDR2 YFSETQ. CDR3 sequence reads: CASSLAGQGNSPLHF. The DNA for the CDR3 is TGCGCCAGCAGCTTGGCAGGACAGGGTAATTCACCCCTCCACTTT.

The chain links TRBV5-1 to TRBJ1-1; D unresolved. Trimming took off 7 bases at V and 5 bases at J, with 18 bases between the two ends. Germline CDR1 SGHRS, CDR2 YFSETQ. The CDR3 runs to 14 residues. DNA of the CDR3: TGCGCCAGCCCCCGGGCCTCAGTGGATACTGAAGCTTTCTTT. This gives the protein CASPRASVDTEAFF.

The chain has TRBV7-9 and TRBJ2-5, with 11 bases that match TRBD1. The CDR3 runs 13 residues. Looked up from germline, CDR1 is SEHNR and CDR2 is FQNEAQ (reference sequence). The ends lost 5 bases at V and 7 bases at J; junction bases unmatched: 3. CDR3 nucleotide sequence: TGTGCCAGCAGCCGAGGGACAGGGGGGACCCAGTACTTC. It codes for CASSRGTGGTQYF.

The chain uses TRBV29-1 and TRBJ2-5; D is unclear. Trimming shortened V by 6 bases and J by 0 bases, and 11 bases separated the two germline ends. CDR1 and CDR2 (germline): SQVTM, ANQGSEA. This CDR3 has 13 residues. CDR3 bases: TGCAGCGTGGCCGTCAGGAACCAAGAGACCCAGTACTTC. Its protein is CSVAVRNQETQYF.